Given below is one T cell receptor beta chain in context. TCR beta CDR3 amplification used RNA transcripts. HTBI-primed RT-PCR formed the first round, and a multiplex PCR formed the second. TCRdb used MiXCR to reprocess the multiplex PCR reads, holding one entry per CDR3 protein. In the table there are around 670,000 distinct CDR3 sequences, roughly 41% of which are singletons. The sample is drawn from a study of Graves' ophthalmopathy and Graves' hyperthyroidism. Trimming cost V 5 bases and J 5 bases; bases outside gene matches: 9. Germline V gene data show CDR1 as KGHDR and CDR2 as SFDVKD. The CDR3 consists of 15 residues. The PBMC fraction was derived from around 10 ml of fresh peripheral blood.

The origin of this receptor is an adult man with Graves' ophthalmopathy. V usage is TRBV24-1 and J usage is TRBJ2-5, with TRBD2 matching 8 bases. The material sequenced was peripheral blood. This chain's CDR3 is CATSALGPGGETQYF. The CDR3, as DNA: TGTGCCACCAGTGCCTTAGGGCCGGGGGGGGAGACCCAGTACTTC.